The sequence of this TCR beta chain was determined in a study of long-term antiretroviral therapy in people with HIV. immunoSEQ v3.0 was run at survey level. Profiled with immunoSEQ multiplex PCR; TCRdb holds only in-frame clones, not every one. The table lists approximately 35,000 clones, 79% of them singletons. This clone was detected only once. The CDR3 consists of 15 residues. Germline CDR1 MNHEY, CDR2 SVGAGI. The ends lost 6 bases at V and 5 bases at J; junction bases unmatched: 7. The genes are TRBV6-5 and TRBJ2-5; TRBD2 aligns across 12 bases. The specimen comprised unsorted PBMCs, sampled 1.9 years after starting antiretroviral therapy. This receptor was taken from a man aged 18 to 29 with HIV. The CDR3 region is CASRPSGGARETQYF. The CDR3 DNA reads as TGTGCCAGCAGGCCTAGCGGGGGGGCGAGGGAGACCCAGTACTTC.